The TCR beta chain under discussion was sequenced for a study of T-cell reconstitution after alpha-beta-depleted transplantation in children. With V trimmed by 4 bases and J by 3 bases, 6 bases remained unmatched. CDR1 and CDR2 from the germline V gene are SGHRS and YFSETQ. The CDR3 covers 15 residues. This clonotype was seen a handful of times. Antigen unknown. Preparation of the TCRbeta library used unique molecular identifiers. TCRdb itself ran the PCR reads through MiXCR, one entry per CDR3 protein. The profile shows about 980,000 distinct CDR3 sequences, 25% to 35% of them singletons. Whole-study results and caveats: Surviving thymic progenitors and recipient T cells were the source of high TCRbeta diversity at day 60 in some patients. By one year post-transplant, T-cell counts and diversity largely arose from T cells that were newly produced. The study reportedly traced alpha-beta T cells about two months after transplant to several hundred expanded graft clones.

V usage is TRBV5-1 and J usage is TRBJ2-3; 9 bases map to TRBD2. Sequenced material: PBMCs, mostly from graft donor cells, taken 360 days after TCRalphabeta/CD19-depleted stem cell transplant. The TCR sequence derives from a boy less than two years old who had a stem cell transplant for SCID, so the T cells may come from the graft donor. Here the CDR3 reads CASSPEGLATDTQYF. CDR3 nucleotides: TGCGCCAGCAGCCCCGAGGGACTAGCAACAGATACGCAGTATTTT.